This is a list of T cell receptor beta chains from one sample in a study of cytotoxic CD8 clonotypes in ibrutinib-treated CLL. Only in-frame clones appear in the TCRdb table, and some are missing; sequencing was by immunoSEQ multiplex PCR. Here the sample spans over 120,000 clones, approximately 80% being singletons. The sample consisted of PBMCs, taken after 36 months of ibrutinib treatment. The receptors come from a human donor with chronic lymphocytic leukemia. Both conserved end residues are part of each CDR3. A D gene is named only where the DNA matches it firmly. Only some rows state a clone size, as once, few, many or a class for expanded clones.

j_gene | abundance | v_gene | d_gene | CDR3aa | CDR3nt
TRBJ2-3 | . | TRBV29-1 | . | CSVDFRQPSTDTQYF | TGCAGCGTTGATTTTCGCCAGCCTAGCACAGATACGCAGTATTTT
TRBJ1-4 | . | TRBV6-1 | . | CASSGGPGEKLFF | TGTGCCAGCAGTGGGGGACCTGGTGAAAAACTGTTTTTT
TRBJ1-1 | . | TRBV6-5 | . | CASSYRGTGEAFF | TGTGCCAGCAGTTACAGGGGCACGGGGGAAGCTTTCTTT
TRBJ2-7 | . | TRBV10-3 | TRBD1 | CAISESNRGYEQYF | TGTGCCATCAGTGAGTCGAACAGGGGCTACGAGCAGTACTTC
TRBJ1-5 | few | TRBV5-6 | . | CASSLASNQPQHF | TGTGCCAGCAGCTTGGCTTCCAATCAGCCCCAGCATTTT
TRBJ1-2 | . | TRBV23-1 | . | CASSQNPDRLAVMVSANYGYTF | TGCGCCAGCAGTCAAAATCCAGACAGGTTGGCAGTTATGGTTTCTGCTAACTATGGCTACACCTTC
TRBJ1-5 | . | TRBV5-1 | TRBD1 | CASSPRDRNQPQHF | TGCGCCAGCAGCCCGCGGGACAGGAATCAGCCCCAGCATTTT
TRBJ1-2 | . | TRBV30 | . | CARNVAGGYTF | TGTGCCCGGAACGTCGCGGGCGGCTACACCTTC
TRBJ2-4 | . | TRBV5-4 | TRBD1 | CASSLVRTGGIQYF | TGTGCCAGCAGCTTGGTGAGGACAGGGGGCATTCAGTACTTC
TRBJ2-3 | . | TRBV15 | . | CATSRARIRDSTDTQYF | TGTGCCACCAGCAGAGCCCGGATCCGGGACAGCACAGATACGCAGTATTTT
TRBJ2-7 | . | TRBV7-9 | . | CASSLAKGSPTVEQYF | TGTGCCAGCAGCTTAGCGAAGGGATCTCCTACCGTCGAGCAGTACTTC
TRBJ1-2 | . | TRBV11-2 | . | CASSLVPGPIRGEGDGYTF | TGTGCCAGCAGCTTAGTGCCCGGGCCCATCAGGGGTGAGGGAGATGGCTACACCTTC
TRBJ1-5 | . | TRBV27 | . | CASSLGGGSLGNQPQHF | TGTGCCAGCAGTTTAGGGGGGGGCAGTTTGGGCAATCAGCCCCAGCATTTT
TRBJ2-1 | . | TRBV5-1 | . | CASSLALTERPDEQFF | TGCGCCAGCAGCTTGGCGTTGACCGAGAGGCCCGATGAGCAGTTCTTC
TRBJ2-5 | . | TRBV5-4 | TRBD2 | CASSLGGGMGETQYF | TGTGCCAGCAGCTTGGGGGGAGGGATGGGAGAGACCCAGTACTTC
TRBJ1-4 | . | TRBV2 | . | CASNRPLVEKLFF | TGTGCCAGCAACAGGCCCCTGGTTGAAAAACTGTTTTTT
TRBJ1-1 | . | TRBV4-1 | . | CASSQGPMNTEAFF | TGCGCCAGCAGCCAAGGACCTATGAACACTGAAGCTTTCTTT
TRBJ1-2 | few | TRBV7-3 | . | CASSLEGWDYGYTF | TGTGCCAGCAGCTTAGAGGGTTGGGACTATGGCTACACCTTC
TRBJ2-2 | . | TRBV7-3 | . | CASSLDKLGGELFF | TGTGCCAGCAGCCTAGACAAGCTGGGCGGGGAGCTGTTTTTT
TRBJ1-4 | . | TRBV6-6 | . | CASTNQGTNEKLFF | TGTGCCAGCACGAACCAGGGAACTAATGAAAAACTGTTTTTT
TRBJ1-1 | . | TRBV5-6 | . | CASSLLRNTEAFF | TGTGCCAGCAGCTTACTTCGGAACACTGAAGCTTTCTTT
TRBJ2-7 | . | TRBV10-3 | . | CAIRGGTYEQYF | TGTGCCATCAGGGGAGGAACATACGAGCAGTACTTC
TRBJ1-4 | . | TRBV4-2 | . | CASSLPATNEKLFF | TGTGCCAGCAGCTTGCCAGCAACTAATGAAAAACTGTTTTTT
TRBJ1-1 | . | TRBV4-1 | . | CASSHKFGTGLKGDTEAFF | TGCGCCAGCAGCCATAAGTTTGGTACAGGGCTCAAGGGGGACACTGAAGCTTTCTTT
TRBJ2-1 | . | TRBV4-1 | . | CASSQEEAASYNEQFF | TGCGCCAGCAGCCAAGAGGAGGCTGCTTCCTACAATGAGCAGTTCTTC
TRBJ2-7 | . | TRBV6-5 | TRBD2 | CASSYSWVAGIYEQYF | TGTGCCAGCAGTTACTCGTGGGTAGCGGGAATTTACGAGCAGTACTTC
TRBJ2-1 | . | TRBV7-3 | . | CASSLGLGLSYNEQFF | TGTGCCAGCAGCTTAGGCCTCGGCCTCTCCTACAATGAGCAGTTCTTC
TRBJ2-1 | . | TRBV6-6 | . | CASGGAYNEQFF | TGTGCCTCGGGGGGCGCCTACAATGAGCAGTTCTTC
TRBJ1-5 | . | TRBV27 | . | CASSLGQGINNQPQHF | TGTGCCAGCAGTTTGGGCCAGGGAATAAACAATCAGCCCCAGCATTTT
TRBJ1-2 | . | TRBV2 | TRBD1 | CASSGTGGYGYTF | TGTGCCAGCAGTGGGACAGGGGGCTATGGCTACACCTTC
TRBJ2-2 | . | TRBV7-9 | TRBD1 | CASSRGNTGTGYPGELFF | TGTGCCAGCAGCCGAGGAAACACCGGGACAGGGTATCCCGGGGAGCTGTTTTTT
TRBJ2-2 | . | TRBV29-1 | . | CSVFFPNTGELFF | TGCAGCGTTTTCTTTCCCAACACCGGGGAGCTGTTTTTT
TRBJ2-7 | . | TRBV7-9 | TRBD2 | CASSLIAGGPTWEQYF | TGTGCCAGCAGCTTAATAGCGGGAGGGCCGACTTGGGAGCAGTACTTC
TRBJ2-7 | . | TRBV19 | . | CASSIAASFDEQYF | TGTGCCAGTAGTATCGCCGCTAGTTTCGACGAGCAGTACTTC
TRBJ2-1 | . | TRBV5-4 | TRBD2 | CASSYGLAGGPSYNEQFF | TGTGCCAGCAGTTACGGACTAGCGGGAGGGCCCTCCTACAATGAGCAGTTCTTC
TRBJ2-5 | . | TRBV7-9 | . | CASSLTFYLAQETQYF | TGTGCCAGCAGCTTAACATTTTACCTTGCCCAAGAGACCCAGTACTTC
TRBJ1-4 | . | TRBV5-1 | TRBD1 | CASRPGQHNEKLFF | TGCGCCAGCAGGCCGGGACAGCATAATGAAAAACTGTTTTTT
TRBJ1-1 | . | TRBV27 | . | CASSLGLKAFF | TGTGCCAGCAGTTTAGGACTGAAAGCTTTCTTT
TRBJ2-3 | . | TRBV30 | TRBD2 | CAWSNGGAADTQYF | TGTGCCTGGAGCAACGGGGGGGCCGCAGATACGCAGTATTTT
TRBJ2-7 | . | TRBV27 | . | CASSFHGSQYEQYF | TGTGCCAGCAGTTTTCACGGGAGCCAATACGAGCAGTACTTC
TRBJ1-5 | . | TRBV6-1 | . | CASSETPLQPQHF | TGTGCCAGCAGTGAAACCCCATTACAGCCCCAGCATTTT
TRBJ2-5 | . | TRBV27 | TRBD2 | CASSSYTREGPDYF | TGTGCCAGCAGCTCCTATACGCGGGAGGGGCCAGATTACTTC
TRBJ2-3 | . | TRBV5-1 | TRBD1 | CASSLPGQGGGSDTQYF | TGCGCCAGCAGCTTGCCGGGACAGGGCGGAGGGTCAGATACGCAGTATTTT
TRBJ1-1 | . | TRBV30 | . | CAWSGQGNTEAFF | TGTGCCTGGAGTGGGCAGGGGAACACTGAAGCTTTCTTT
TRBJ2-5 | . | TRBV11-1 | TRBD2 | CASSLWASGEGTQYF | TGTGCCAGCAGCTTATGGGCTAGCGGAGAGGGGACCCAGTACTTC
TRBJ2-7 | . | TRBV13 | . | CASSLVGSGQYF | TGTGCCAGCAGCTTAGTCGGATCGGGGCAGTACTTC
TRBJ2-5 | few | TRBV10-3 | . | CAISDRAKYQETQYF | TGTGCCATCAGTGACCGGGCCAAATACCAAGAGACCCAGTACTTC
TRBJ2-7 | . | TRBV19 | . | CASSQDRAYEQYF | TGTGCCAGTAGTCAAGACAGAGCCTACGAGCAGTACTTC
TRBJ2-2 | . | TRBV6-4 | . | CASKRQGWTGELFF | TGTGCCAGCAAACGGCAGGGATGGACCGGGGAGCTGTTTTTT
TRBJ2-5 | . | TRBV6-1 | TRBD2 | CASATSDQETQYF | TGTGCCAGCGCAACTAGCGACCAAGAGACCCAGTACTTC
TRBJ2-5 | . | TRBV7-2 | . | CASSLQETQYF | TGTGCCAGCAGCTTACAAGAGACCCAGTACTTC
TRBJ1-1 | once | TRBV4-1 | . | CASSQAIPRGRKNTEAFF | TGCGCCAGCAGCCAAGCCATCCCCAGGGGCCGTAAGAACACTGAAGCTTTCTTT
TRBJ2-1 | . | TRBV23-1 | . | CASKSKLVSYNEQFF | TGCGCCAGCAAATCAAAGCTGGTCTCCTACAATGAGCAGTTCTTC
TRBJ2-7 | . | TRBV5-4 | . | CASSLARVHEQYF | TGTGCCAGCAGCTTGGCCAGGGTCCACGAGCAGTACTTC